These T cell receptor beta chains were read from a single sample in a study of persistence of HIV-infected CD4 T cells. No cognate antigen is known for these TCRs. Method: immunoSEQ multiplex PCR; TCRdb's copy keeps in-frame clones and lacks some. Of some 13,000 clones in the sample, about 66% are singletons; the top ten hold 6.9%. Here the sequenced sample was CD4+ T cells sorted from PBMCs after approximately 19-hour stimulation, taken from a patient who received antiretroviral therapy. All receptors derive from an adult man with HIV who was CMV-seropositive. CDR3s include the opening cysteine and the closing phenylalanine or tryptophan. Fields, in order: CDR3 protein, J gene, V gene.

CDR3: CASSLAWDREQFF
J: TRBJ2-1
V: TRBV7-9

CDR3: CASNQGNTEAFF
J: TRBJ1-1
V: TRBV6-6

CDR3: CSVESRQGLNTEAFF
J: TRBJ1-1
V: TRBV29-1

CDR3: CASSLVKQGVGELFF
J: TRBJ2-2
V: TRBV5-1

CDR3: CAIRSGRALGGYTF
J: TRBJ1-2
V: TRBV10-3

CDR3: CATGGAATNEKLFF
J: TRBJ1-4
V: TRBV6-5

CDR3: CASRDRGKSYEQYF
J: TRBJ2-7
V: TRBV2

CDR3: CASSQAQWGYRNTIYF
J: TRBJ1-3
V: TRBV14

CDR3: CASSLRATNEKLFF
J: TRBJ1-4
V: TRBV18

CDR3: CASSPEVDYGYTF
J: TRBJ1-2
V: TRBV5-6

CDR3: CASSSLAGEAGPSTQYF
J: TRBJ2-3
V: TRBV7-3

CDR3: CASSSRRSYEQYF
J: TRBJ2-7
V: TRBV7-2

CDR3: CASQPGQGVGNTIYF
J: TRBJ1-3
V: TRBV19

CDR3: CASSQERGRRKPSTDTQYF
J: TRBJ2-3
V: TRBV3-1/TRBV3-2

CDR3: CASRPTGTSVSYEQYF
J: TRBJ2-7
V: TRBV6-6

CDR3: CASSRRDGGLGYTF
J: TRBJ1-2
V: TRBV7-6

CDR3: CSASAWTGPGNTIYF
J: TRBJ1-3
V: TRBV20-1

CDR3: CASSRGSSGNTIYF
J: TRBJ1-3
V: TRBV27

CDR3: CASSLGQSDEQYF
J: TRBJ2-7
V: TRBV7-9

CDR3: CASSTGTSATDTQYF
J: TRBJ2-3
V: TRBV6-4

CDR3: CSASPPGLAGGPVDTQYF
J: TRBJ2-3
V: TRBV20-1

CDR3: CASSLSLQGYNEQFF
J: TRBJ2-1
V: TRBV5-1